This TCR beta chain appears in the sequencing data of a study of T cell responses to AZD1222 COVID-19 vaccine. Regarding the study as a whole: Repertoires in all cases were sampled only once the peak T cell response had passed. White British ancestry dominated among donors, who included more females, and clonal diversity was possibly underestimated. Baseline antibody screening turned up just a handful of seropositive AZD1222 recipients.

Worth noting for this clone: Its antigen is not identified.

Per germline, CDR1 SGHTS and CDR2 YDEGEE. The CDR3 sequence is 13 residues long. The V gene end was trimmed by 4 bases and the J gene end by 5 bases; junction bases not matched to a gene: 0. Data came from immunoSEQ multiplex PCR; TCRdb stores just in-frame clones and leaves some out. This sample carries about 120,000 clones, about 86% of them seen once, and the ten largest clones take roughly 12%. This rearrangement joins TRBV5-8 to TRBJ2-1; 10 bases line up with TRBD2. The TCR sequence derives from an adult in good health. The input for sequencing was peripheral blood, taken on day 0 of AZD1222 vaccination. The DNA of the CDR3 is TGTGCCAGCAGCGGACTAGCGGACAATGAGCAGTTCTTC. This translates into CASSGLADNEQFF.